The 10 T cell receptor beta chains in this list originate from one sample, sequenced in a study of cytomegalovirus exposure and HLA in healthy donors. Primers for the PCR totalled 60 Vbeta and 13 Jbeta. Using immunoSEQ multiplex PCR, the repertoire was profiled, and TCRdb retains in-frame clones only, with some absent. The sample lists approximately 94,000 clones, approximately 80% occurring once. The sequenced sample was PBMCs. The receptors were gathered from a man younger than 45 in good health and CMV-seropositive.

V usage is TRBV4-1 and J usage is TRBJ1-1; 8 bases line up with TRBD1. Germline CDR1 and CDR2: MGHRA and YSYEKL. V shed 3 bases and J 7 bases; nucleotides not matched to a gene: 7. The CDR3 has 14 amino acids. For the CDR3, the DNA is TGCGCCAGCAGCCACGACAGGGGAGTGGTTGAAGCTTTCTTT. It yields the protein CASSHDRGVVEAFF.

The chain recombines TRBV2 with TRBJ1-5; TRBD1 agrees at 7 bases. The germline CDR1 and CDR2 sequences are SNHLY and FYNNEI. The CDR3 is 14 amino acids. Trimming took 8 bases from V and 4 from J; bases not matched to a gene: 8. DNA of the CDR3: TGTGCCAGCGGCCGGGACAGATTTAATCAGCCCCAGCATTTT. This encodes CASGRDRFNQPQHF.

The rearrangement joins TRBV10-3 to TRBJ2-5; TRBD2 matches 7 bases. CDR1 is ENHRY, CDR2 SYGVKD, per germline. J lost 9 bases, V lost 10 bases, and 14 bases had no gene match. The CDR3 extends over 13 amino acids. CDR3 sequence reads: CATNWQGGEAQYF. For the CDR3, the DNA is TGTGCCACGAACTGGCAGGGAGGGGAGGCCCAGTACTTC.

The chain carries TRBV9 and TRBJ1-5, with D unclear. Germline lookup yields CDR1 SGDLS and CDR2 YYNGEE. Trimming cost V 4 bases and J 4 bases, with 9 bases left between them. This CDR3 comprises 13 residues. CDR3 in amino acids: CASSSGLNQPQHF. The CDR3 DNA follows: TGTGCCAGCAGCTCCGGGTTGAATCAGCCCCAGCATTTT.

This CDR3 reads CASSIQGAGSPLHF. The CDR3 DNA follows: TGTGCCAGCAGTATACAGGGGGCAGGTTCACCCCTCCACTTT. The J gene is TRBJ1-6, the V gene TRBV7-8; 9 bases match TRBD1. This CDR3 comprises 14 residues. V lost 6 bases, J lost 9 bases, and 6 bases stayed unmatched. CDR1 SGHVS and CDR2 FQNEAQ come from the germline V gene.

The CDR3 nucleotides are TGTGCCAGCGGCCGATCCGCCTACGAGCAGTACTTC. Translating it yields CASGRSAYEQYF. V usage is TRBV11-2 and J usage is TRBJ2-7, with D unclear. CDR1 is SGHAT and CDR2 is FQNNGV in the germline V gene. The CDR3 is made up of 12 amino acids. V gave up 8 bases and J gave up 2 bases, with 10 bases separating them. The full variable domain, in which reference TRBV11-2 and TRBJ2-7 provide the parts outside the CDR3, is EAGVAQSPRYKIIEKRQSVAFWCNPISGHATLYWYQQILGQGPKLLIQFQNNGVVDDSQLPKDRFSAERLKGVDSTLKIQPAKLEDSAVYLCASGRSAYEQYFGPGTRLTVT.

This clone appeared a single time. V is TRBV19 and J is TRBJ2-5; the D gene is possibly TRBD1 (5 bases). Trimming cost V 7 bases and J 5 bases, with 17 bases left between them. CDR1 and CDR2 from the germline V gene are LNHDA and SQIVND (reference sequence). This CDR3 has 14 residues. CDR3 coding DNA: TGTGCCAGTACGAGAGGACATCCCTCGGAGACCCAGTACTTC. It codes for CASTRGHPSETQYF. The full variable domain, completed using reference TRBV19 and TRBJ2-5, is DGGITQSPKYLFRKEGQNVTLSCEQNLNHDAMYWYRQDPGQGLRLIYYSQIVNDFQKGDIAEGYSVSREKKESFPLTVTSAQKNPTAFYLCASTRGHPSETQYFGPGTRLLVL.

The chain combines TRBV5-6 with TRBJ1-5, with D perhaps TRBD1 (5 bases). CDR3 length: 13 amino acids. V was shortened by 0 bases and J by 4 bases, with 5 bases between the two germline ends. Looked up from germline, CDR1 is SGHDT and CDR2 is YYEEEE. The chain's CDR3 is CASSLGQNQPQHF. CDR3 nucleotides: TGTGCCAGCAGCTTGGGACAGAATCAGCCCCAGCATTTT.

J is TRBJ2-7 and V is TRBV5-8; 9 bases fit TRBD1. The ends lost 5 bases at V and 5 bases at J; junction bases unmatched: 11. Germline values: CDR1 SGHTS, CDR2 YDEGEE. CDR3 length: 15 residues. This chain's CDR3 is CASRDWDRALDEQYF. Here the CDR3 DNA reads TGTGCCAGCAGGGACTGGGACAGGGCGCTGGACGAGCAGTACTTC.

This sequence joins TRBV29-1 and TRBJ2-1; TRBD1 matches 10 bases. Germline V gene data show CDR1 as SQVTM and CDR2 as ANQGSEA. This CDR3 is built from 13 residues. V dropped 6 bases and J dropped 9; count of bases not matched to a gene: 8. The CDR3 sequence: CSVPGQGLFEQFF. CDR3 DNA sequence: TGCAGCGTACCGGGACAGGGGCTCTTTGAGCAGTTCTTC.